What follows describes a single T cell receptor beta chain. MiXCR, applied by TCRdb to the RT-PCR reads, yields one record per CDR3 protein. The repertoire consists of more than 550,000 distinct CDR3 sequences, with 14% occurring once and the leading ten covering 3.6%. Trimming cost V 2 bases and J 1 base, with 11 bases left between them. The CDR3 is 16 amino acids. The TCR was taken from a female donor in good health, serving as a healthy control. Source material: memory CD4+ T cells from blood. The chain employs TRBV12-3 or TRBV12-4 and TRBJ2-2; D is ambiguous. CDR3 sequence (DNA): TGTGCCAGCAGTTTATACGGCATAGAGAACACCGGGGAGCTGTTTTTT. Protein product: CASSLYGIENTGELFF.